Listed below are T cell receptor beta chains from one sample, sequenced in a study of immune heterogeneity within non-small cell lung tumors. TCRdb re-analysed the multiplex PCR reads in MiXCR, keeping a single row per CDR3 protein. The table shows more than 10,000 distinct CDR3 sequences, with 20% to 25% occurring only once. Source material: lung tumor tissue. Receptors originate from a man in his fifties or sixties with non-small cell lung cancer. Both conserved end residues are part of each CDR3. D genes are given only for firm matches. Part of the rows lack a size; the others show once, few, many or a class for expanded clones.

v_call,j_call,d_call,clone_size,cdr3_aa,cdr3_nt
TRBV2,TRBJ1-6,-,medium-sized,CASTKELVNNSPLHF,TGTGCCAGCACCAAGGAGTTAGTAAATAATTCACCCCTCCACTTT
TRBV19,TRBJ1-1,-,many,CASSVSVVANTEAFF,TGTGCCAGTAGTGTTTCTGTTGTCGCGAACACTGAAGCTTTCTTT
TRBV9,TRBJ2-3,-,few,CASSPQSDTQYF,TGTGCCAGCAGCCCCCAGTCAGATACGCAGTATTTT
TRBV7-9,TRBJ1-2,-,many,CASSFGSGPNNYGYTF,TGTGCCAGCAGCTTCGGGTCAGGTCCCAATAACTATGGCTACACCTTC
TRBV7-2,TRBJ2-7,TRBD2,many,CASSMLGGFYEQYF,TGTGCCAGCAGCATGCTCGGGGGGTTCTACGAGCAGTACTTC
TRBV12-3/TRBV12-4,TRBJ2-3,TRBD2,many,CASSLSGGALDTQYF,TGTGCCAGCAGTCTTAGCGGGGGGGCCTTAGATACGCAGTATTTT
TRBV4-1,TRBJ1-5,-,medium-sized,CASSQENSNQPQHF,TGCGCCAGCAGCCAAGAGAATAGCAATCAGCCCCAGCATTTT
TRBV5-1,TRBJ2-3,-,many,CASSTLAADTQYF,TGCGCCAGCAGTACTCTGGCGGCAGATACGCAGTATTTT
TRBV5-1,TRBJ2-1,TRBD2,many,CASSSPSGGLLREQFF,TGCGCCAGCAGCTCCCCTAGCGGGGGCCTACTCAGGGAGCAGTTCTTC
TRBV11-2,TRBJ1-3,-,many,CASSMTRLHGNTIYF,TGTGCCAGCAGCATGACACGGCTGCATGGAAACACCATATATTTT
TRBV7-8,TRBJ2-1,-,-,CASSLGQSGTWLEETNEQFF,TGTGCCAGCAGCTTAGGACAATCCGGGACTTGGTTAGAGGAGACGAATGAGCAGTTCTTC
TRBV7-8,TRBJ2-5,TRBD2,-,CASSLLAGRQQETQYF,TGTGCCAGCAGCCTTTTAGCGGGGAGACAACAAGAGACCCAGTACTTC
TRBV20-1,TRBJ2-7,TRBD2,many,CSASGTSGKVLEQYF,TGCAGTGCTTCTGGGACTAGCGGGAAAGTGCTAGAGCAGTACTTC
TRBV5-4,TRBJ1-3,-,-,CASSLAGHAGNTIYF,TGTGCCAGCAGCTTGGCGGGGCATGCTGGAAACACCATATATTTT
TRBV7-6,TRBJ2-7,-,many,CASSLPVGPQYF,TGTGCCAGCAGCTTACCCGTTGGTCCGCAGTACTTC
TRBV5-1,TRBJ2-4,TRBD1,-,CASSLLGQGIKNIEYF,TGCGCCAGCAGCCTGCTCGGACAGGGAATTAAAAACATTGAGTACTTC
TRBV11-2,TRBJ1-1,-,many,CASSLGQVATEAFF,TGTGCCAGCAGCTTAGGGCAGGTTGCCACTGAAGCTTTCTTT
TRBV3-1,TRBJ1-2,TRBD1,many,CASSPSGTGLDGYTF,TGTGCCAGCAGCCCCTCCGGGACAGGGCTTGATGGCTACACCTTC
TRBV3-1,TRBJ2-3,-,many,CASSFQYNTQYF,TGTGCCAGCAGCTTCCAGTACAATACGCAGTATTTT
TRBV28,TRBJ2-7,TRBD2,medium-sized,CASTLHLAGDEQYF,TGTGCCAGCACTTTGCACCTAGCGGGTGACGAGCAGTACTTC
TRBV30,TRBJ1-6,-,-,CACRWGRDNSPLHF,TGTGCCTGCAGATGGGGAAGAGATAATTCCCCCCTCCACTTT
TRBV6-1,TRBJ1-5,-,many,CASSDPGVGQPQHF,TGTGCCAGCAGTGACCCGGGGGTAGGACAGCCCCAGCATTTT
TRBV7-9,TRBJ1-2,TRBD1,-,CASSLENRGNEGYTF,TGTGCCAGCAGCTTAGAGAACAGGGGCAATGAGGGCTACACCTTC
TRBV19,TRBJ2-7,-,many,CASSSPRGGTTTYEQYF,TGTGCCAGTAGCTCCCCTAGGGGCGGGACAACGACCTACGAGCAGTACTTC
TRBV30,TRBJ2-7,-,many,CAWSPELPYEQYF,TGTGCCTGGAGCCCGGAACTGCCGTACGAGCAGTACTTC
TRBV30,TRBJ2-2,TRBD2,medium-sized,CAWTTGLTDTGELFF,TGTGCCTGGACCACGGGACTAACAGACACCGGGGAGCTGTTTTTT
TRBV4-1,TRBJ2-5,TRBD1,-,CASSQTGDRYQETQYF,TGCGCCAGCAGCCAAACAGGGGATCGGTACCAAGAGACCCAGTACTTC
TRBV19,TRBJ1-6,TRBD1,many,CASHDRANSPLHF,TGTGCCAGCCATGACAGGGCGAATTCACCCCTCCACTTT
TRBV2,TRBJ1-2,TRBD1,many,CASSPRTGANYGYTF,TGTGCCAGCAGCCCCCGGACAGGTGCTAACTATGGCTACACCTTC
TRBV27,TRBJ2-7,-,medium-sized,CASSLNYSPGGKSNYEQYF,TGTGCCAGCAGTTTAAATTATTCCCCTGGTGGGAAGTCGAACTACGAGCAGTACTTC
TRBV20-1,TRBJ1-6,-,many,CSARQYSSYNSPLHF,TGCAGTGCTAGGCAATACAGCTCCTATAATTCACCCCTCCACTTT
TRBV5-1,TRBJ1-6,TRBD1,many,CASSGDSNSPLHF,TGCGCCAGCAGCGGGGACAGTAATTCACCCCTCCACTTT
TRBV30,TRBJ1-4,-,many,CAWRPQGREKLFF,TGTGCCTGGAGGCCCCAGGGCCGGGAAAAACTGTTTTTT
TRBV7-2,TRBJ1-3,-,many,CASSLALSSGNTIYF,TGTGCCAGCAGCTTAGCCCTGAGCTCTGGAAACACCATATATTTT
TRBV3-1,TRBJ2-2,-,-,CASSPSGPLTGELFF,TGTGCCAGCAGCCCCTCGGGACCCCTCACCGGGGAGCTGTTTTTT
TRBV2,TRBJ1-2,TRBD1,many,CATPSRTGEDGYTF,TGTGCCACCCCAAGCAGGACAGGGGAGGATGGCTACACCTTC
TRBV30,TRBJ2-6,-,many,CAWSVQGAGANVLTF,TGTGCCTGGAGTGTACAAGGGGCTGGGGCCAACGTCCTGACTTTC
TRBV11-2,TRBJ2-7,-,many,CASSSFGQSYEQYF,TGTGCCAGCAGCTCCTTCGGACAGTCCTACGAGCAGTACTTC
TRBV19,TRBJ2-5,-,many,CASKAGTGRAETQYF,TGTGCCAGTAAGGCCGGCACAGGGAGGGCGGAGACCCAGTACTTC